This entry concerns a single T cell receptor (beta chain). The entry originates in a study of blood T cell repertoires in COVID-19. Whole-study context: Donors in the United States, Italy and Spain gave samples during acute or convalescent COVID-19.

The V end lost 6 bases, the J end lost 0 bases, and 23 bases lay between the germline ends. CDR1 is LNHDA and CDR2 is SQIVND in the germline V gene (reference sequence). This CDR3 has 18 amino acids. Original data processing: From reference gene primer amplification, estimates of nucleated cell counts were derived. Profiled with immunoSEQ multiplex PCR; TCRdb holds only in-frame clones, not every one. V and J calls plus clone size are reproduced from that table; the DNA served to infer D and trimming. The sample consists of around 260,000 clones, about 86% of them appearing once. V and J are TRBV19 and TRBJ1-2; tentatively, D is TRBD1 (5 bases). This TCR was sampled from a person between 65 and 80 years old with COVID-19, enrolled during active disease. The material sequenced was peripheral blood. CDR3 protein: CASSLKPGLPATNYGYTF. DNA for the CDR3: TGTGCCAGTAGCCTAAAACCGGGACTCCCCGCCACTAACTATGGCTACACCTTC.